The source of this T cell receptor (beta chain) is a study of blood T cells in healthy people across ages. CDR1 and CDR2 from the germline V gene are GTSNPN and SVGIG (reference sequence). This CDR3 region has 14 residues. Trimming pared 3 bases from V and 8 bases from J, leaving 16 bases between. Isolated PBMCs totaled at least 6 million in each sample. Regarding the study as a whole: The study regarded diversity estimates from one million T cells as underestimates. TCR beta diversity correlated strongly with naive T cell percentage.

In the case of this clonotype: What it recognizes is unknown.

For the second PCR, which ran for about 6 to 11 cycles, a sample-barcoded 5' primer and a J-beta primer mix were used. Individual samples furnished no less than 2.5 million CDR3-containing paired-end reads apiece. MiXCR, run by TCRdb on the 5' RACE reads, gives a single entry per CDR3 protein. The sample gives about 1.4 million distinct CDR3 sequences, almost 60% of which show up once; 6.7% is in the top ten. Sequenced sample: blood. The chain couples TRBV30 to TRBJ1-4; D is unclear. This TCR was sampled from a man between 18 and 35 years old in good health. CDR3 coding DNA: TGTGCCTGGAGCGTAGGGAGAGGTGTCGAAAAACTGTTTTTT. Translated, it gives CAWSVGRGVEKLFF.